This T cell receptor beta chain was recovered during a study of T cell repertoires in aging, cancer and after chemotherapy. Study summary: Donor ages fell into six groups from 30 or younger up to 70 or older.

Study outcomes and limitations: These repertoire data do not allow conclusions about immunological memory after chemotherapy. Untreated cancer patients had significantly lower blood TCR diversity than age-matched healthy donors. Rebound thymic output was suggested by rising median generation probability during chemotherapy in each cancer cohort.

The template was genomic DNA from peripheral blood, not RNA. Concerning this clonotype itself: Its antigen is as yet unknown.

Rearranged V-D-J TRB sequences were amplified with a mixed TRB-A/B primer pool. TCRdb ran MiXCR on the multiplex PCR reads and lists one entry per CDR3 protein. The sample holds 10,000 to 15,000 distinct CDR3 sequences, 35% seen once. CDR3 length equals 15 residues. V lost 5 bases and J 6 bases, leaving 18 bases between the germline ends. CDR1 and CDR2 from the germline V gene are MNHNY and SVGAGI (reference sequence). Sequences were obtained from blood. The TCR originated in a human donor in good health. The donor label of this sample is uncertain. The rearrangement uses TRBV6-6 and TRBJ2-3; D call uncertain. CDR3 nucleotide sequence: TGTGCCAGCAGTGGGGTTGGGGTTTCTTTGGATACGCAGTATTTT. It specifies CASSGVGVSLDTQYF.